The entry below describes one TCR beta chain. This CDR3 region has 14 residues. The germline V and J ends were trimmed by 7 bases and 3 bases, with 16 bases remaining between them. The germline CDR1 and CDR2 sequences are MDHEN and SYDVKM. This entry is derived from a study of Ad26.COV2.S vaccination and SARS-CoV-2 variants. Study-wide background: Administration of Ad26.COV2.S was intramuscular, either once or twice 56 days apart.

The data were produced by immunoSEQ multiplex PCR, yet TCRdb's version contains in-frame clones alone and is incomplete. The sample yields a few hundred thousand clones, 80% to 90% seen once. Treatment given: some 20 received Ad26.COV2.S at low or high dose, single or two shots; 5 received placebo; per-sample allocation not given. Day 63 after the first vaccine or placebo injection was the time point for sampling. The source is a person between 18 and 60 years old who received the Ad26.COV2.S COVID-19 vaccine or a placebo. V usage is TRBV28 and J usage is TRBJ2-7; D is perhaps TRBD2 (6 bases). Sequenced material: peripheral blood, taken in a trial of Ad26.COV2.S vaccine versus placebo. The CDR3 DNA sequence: TGTGCCAGCAACGAGAGGGCGGGATACTACGAGCAGTACTTC. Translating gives CASNERAGYYEQYF. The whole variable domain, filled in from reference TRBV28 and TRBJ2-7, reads DVKVTQSSRYLVKRTGEKVFLECVQDMDHENMFWYRQDPGLGLRLIYFSYDVKMKEKGDIPEGYSVSREKKERFSLILESASTNQTSMYLCASNERAGYYEQYFGPGTRLTVT.